This TCR beta chain originates from a study of blood T cell repertoires in COVID-19. The overall study: Sources were T cells, B-cell-depleted T cells, or PBMCs; the material itself was cDNA or gDNA.

In the source study's methods: Nucleated cell counts were estimated from reference gene primer amplification. The table came from immunoSEQ multiplex PCR; TCRdb's copy has only in-frame clones and leaves some out. The V and J calls and clone size are taken from that table; D and trimming were inferred from the DNA. Here the sample spans about 160,000 clones, approximately 84% being singletons. CDR3 length: 13 amino acids. Germline assignment: CDR1 MNHNY and CDR2 SVGAGI (reference sequence). V was shortened by 4 bases and J by 4 bases, with 10 bases between the two germline ends. The sample holds one count of this clone.

What was sequenced was peripheral blood. This receptor was identified in a woman older than 75 with acute or convalescent COVID-19. The V gene is TRBV6-6, the J gene TRBJ1-1, with D unresolved. The CDR3 nucleotides are TGTGCCAGCAGTTCACAACATGGCACTGAAGCTTTCTTT. It is translated as CASSSQHGTEAFF.